The source of this T cell receptor beta chain is a study of post-analysis software for immune sequencing data (dated by TCRdb to 2014 to 2015). Broadly, across the study: The recorded disease courses included relapsing-remitting, secondary progressive and progressive-relapsing multiple sclerosis, and some patients had no subtype annotation. A subset of samples was prepared in parallel using single-end sample barcoding, then pooled and co-amplified after Illumina adapter ligation. Patient repertoires were compared against about a dozen previously published healthy control repertoires from donors aged 6 to 25 years.

The germline V gene (reference sequence) provides CDR1 DFQATT and CDR2 SNEGSKA. V loses 4 bases, J loses 6 bases, and the germline ends lie 8 bases apart. From its cysteine to its phenylalanine, the CDR3 spans 11 amino acids. CDR3 DNA is the only sequence kept; it has 33 bases, read in frame from the first base. TCR beta repertoires were profiled from peripheral blood of about a dozen young patients with multiple sclerosis to demonstrate the VDJtools post-analysis software. The multiple sclerosis patients were children and adolescents between roughly 6 and 16 years of age. In the case of this clonotype: Its antigen is not yet known. No clone much larger than this one lies a single base away; base qualities are absent.

Overall results and qualifications from the work: Normalized Chao1 diversity was significantly lower in multiple sclerosis patients than controls, suggesting substantial peripheral T-cell clonal expansion. Patients showed significantly higher frequencies than controls for 4 or 5 TRBV segments, among them TRBV5-6, TRBV5-1 and TRBV20-1. Direct clustering with F measure showed strong co-clustering of samples prepared in the same batch, prompting a batch-effect correction. The control group was slightly older than the multiple sclerosis patient group.

Receptor libraries were prepared by PCR. Sequencing used an Illumina HiSeq 2500. To reduce PCR and sequencing biases, unique molecular identifiers were incorporated into the TCR beta cDNA libraries. Per 1 to 10 million input T cells, 500,000 or so cDNA molecules were obtained, such that each molecule approximated one T cell. Patient libraries were prepared and sequenced with the same protocol used for the earlier healthy control dataset. Samples belonging to the same batch were prepared together, multiplexed and sequenced on a shared HiSeq lane. On the study's bioinformatics: Raw barcoded reads were processed with MIGEC, discarding single-read molecular identifier groups before consensus assembly and CDR3 extraction. Clonotype tables were post-analysed with VDJtools, normalizing diversity by down-sampling all datasets to the smallest sample size. To correct batch-related cross-sample contamination, repertoire overlap clustering matched CDR3 amino acid sequences but not nucleotide sequences. The public reads were quality trimmed at Q25 with fastp and then assembled into clones with MiXCR by TCRdb, keeping productive beta chains. All rows with the same CDR3 protein become a single entry with the most common DNA and genes. The authors' filters were not applied to this entry. In this sample the table shows hundreds of thousands of distinct CDR3 sequences, roughly 58% of which occur a single time. The ten largest clonotypes hold about 4.5% of the sample.

The chain is made from TRBV20-1 and TRBJ2-3, with an unclear D gene assignment. The sequencing input was blood. The sequence came from a girl between 5 and 17 years old with multiple sclerosis. The DNA is as follows: TGCAGTGCTACAGACACGGATACGCAGTATTTT. Its coded protein is CSATDTDTQYF.